This T cell receptor (beta chain) appears in the sequencing data of a study of long-term antiretroviral therapy in people with HIV. Whole-study context: Some samples came about a decade before the 2015 immediate-ART recommendation, and these were the earliest. Study-wide results and limits: HIV repertoires showed narrower CDR3 length ranges than controls.

Remarks on this clone: The antigen is not known.

Runs used v3.0 of the immunoSEQ assay and were done at survey level. Measured with immunoSEQ multiplex PCR; TCRdb has only the in-frame clones, and not every one. The sample holds some 35,000 clones, roughly 93% seen once. Germline CDR1 LGHNT, CDR2 FRNRAP. This CDR3 is 14 amino acids long. The germline V and J ends were trimmed by 3 bases and 3 bases, with 12 bases remaining between them. The J gene is TRBJ2-7, the V gene TRBV12-5; D unresolved. This TCR was sampled from a woman between 50 and 59 years old with HIV. This specimen consisted of unsorted PBMCs, obtained 4.1 years after starting antiretroviral therapy. The CDR3 loop is CASGFPTQGYEQYF. CDR3 DNA: TGTGCTAGTGGTTTTCCGACACAAGGCTACGAGCAGTACTTC.